This record covers a single T cell receptor beta chain. This clonotype was seen more than once but under ten times. Its antigen target is currently unknown. The record has no base qualities; no much larger clone is one base away. TCR cDNA was made using 5'RACE template switching, a step that added a universal primer site and unique molecular identifiers. Priming for cDNA synthesis came from both the TCR alpha and TCR beta constant segments. Two PCR steps were used to amplify libraries, with sample barcodes and sequencing adapters being added in the second step. Sequencing of libraries was performed on Illumina HiSeq 2500 (2x100 bp) or NovaSeq (2x150 bp). In the paper's pipeline: MIGEC was used to demultiplex reads and collapse the reads into UMI consensus sequences, and MiXCR was used for V(D)J alignment. Vaccine-responding clonotypes were identified with edgeR using replicate PBMC samples, with FDR below 0.01 and a log2 fold change above 5 up to day 15 being required. Bulk clonotypes were assigned CD4 or CD8 identity according to which sequenced CD4 or CD8 repertoire held them at higher abundance. The public reads were run again by TCRdb, first through fastp at Q25 and then through MiXCR, and only productive beta chains were kept. CDR3 protein sequences are deduplicated, and each keeps its most common genes and DNA. TCRdb's processing, not the study's, gives the V and J calls here. In this sample the table shows nearly 350,000 distinct CDR3 sequences, around 8.1% of which occur a single time. The ten most abundant clones make up approximately 15% of the sample.

The data derive from a study of T cells after yellow fever vaccination (dated by TCRdb to about 2019). About the full investigation: The SMART-Seq v4 Ultra Low Input RNA kit was used to prepare libraries from fractions with low cell numbers. To follow T-cell clones before and after primary and booster YFV17D yellow fever vaccination, bulk TCR alpha and beta repertoires were sequenced over time. Two healthy male donors, one aged 18 to 30 and one aged 30 to 39 years, were included in the cohort. Blood samples were taken at several timepoints before and after primary and secondary immunization, and bulk PBMC replicates and cell subsets were isolated.

The CDR3 covers 14 residues, taking in both the cysteine and the phenylalanine. Only the CDR3 portion is preserved as DNA: 42 bases, with reading frame beginning at the first base. Taken from the germline V gene (reference sequence), the CDR1 and CDR2 loops are LNHNV and YYDKDF. The junction carries 9 bases between V and J, which are trimmed by 1 base and 8 bases respectively. According to the study, the label for this sample's treatment or condition signals: live attenuated yellow fever vaccine strain. At each blood-draw timepoint, two biological replicates of bulk PBMCs were obtained. A standard Ficoll-Paque protocol was used to isolate PBMCs from peripheral blood. RNA was extracted with TriZol from bulk PBMCs, CD4 and CD8 fractions, and dextramer-positive and dextramer-negative fractions. What the authors observed across the whole study: The secondary T-cell response was found to be weaker but faster than the primary response, with a peak reached on day 5 rather than on day 15. Computational filtering was needed because FACS-sorted repertoires could contain abundant contaminating clonotypes from the bulk population. A small fraction of clonotypes showed up in both the CD4 and CD8 compartments, probably as a result of convergent recombination. Only a couple of donors were included in the study, so the extent to which the findings can be generalized is limited. Most clones expanded after primary vaccination (around 96% of CD4 and 70% to 90% of CD8) were re-detected after the booster, suggesting that broad memory maintenance occurred.

Material: PBMCs, obtained around 45 days after the first yellow fever vaccination. The chain is encoded by TRBV15 joined to TRBJ1-6; confidence is insufficient to name the D gene. The sequence came from a man aged 18 to 30 who received the YFV17D yellow fever vaccine. CDR3 reads: CATSRVDAYSPLHF. The nucleotide sequence reads as follows: TGTGCCACCAGCAGAGTGGATGCCTATTCACCCCTCCACTTT.